This T cell receptor (beta chain) is from a study of blood T cell repertoires in COVID-19. Study details: Sites across the United States, Italy and Spain contributed samples from acute and convalescent COVID-19.

Profiled with immunoSEQ multiplex PCR; TCRdb holds only in-frame clones, not every one. The table shows around 310,000 clones, with around 87% occurring only once. V lost 8 bases to trimming and J lost 2 bases; unmatched junction nucleotides: 3. The V gene's germline CDR1 is KGHDR and CDR2 SFDVKD. This CDR3 comprises 14 residues. The rearrangement links TRBV24-1 to TRBJ2-2, with 8 bases lining up with TRBD2. This clonotype was obtained from a woman aged 40 to 50 with COVID-19, enrolled during active disease. The sequenced sample consisted of peripheral blood. CDR3 protein: CATTAGGNTGELFF. CDR3 DNA sequence: TGTGCCACCACCGCGGGGGGAAACACCGGGGAGCTGTTTTTT.